The 4 T cell receptor beta chains reported below all come from one sample, sequenced in a study of T cells in tuberculosis (dated by TCRdb to 2016 to 2018). Libraries were made using the immunoSEQ multiplex PCR assay. The immuneACCESS repertoire file appears here via TCRdb, limited to in-frame rearrangements. These files lack a portion of the clones; in checked studies, under half of the deficit traces to unresolved V genes, and the cause of the others is not known. The sample table contains tens of thousands of clones; only one count was recorded for approximately 90% of them. 2.2% of the sample goes to the ten largest clones. The specimen was PBMCs. These receptors were obtained from a donor between 10 and 35 years old with latent tuberculosis or without tuberculosis infection.

The gene calls are TRBV29-1 and TRBJ2-3; 9 bases are a match to TRBD1. The CDR3 contains 18 residues. V was clipped by 0 bases and J by 1 base; unmatched bases: 11. The germline V gene encodes CDR1 SQVTM and CDR2 ANQGSEA. DNA of the CDR3: TGCAGCGTTGAAGATCGGAATATAAGGACAGGGGGCACAGATACGCAGTATTTT. The encoded protein is CSVEDRNIRTGGTDTQYF.

The V call is TRBV28, the J call TRBJ1-5, with a possible D match to TRBD1 (6 bases). The germline V and J ends were trimmed by 8 bases and 0 bases, with 11 bases remaining between them. Per germline, CDR1 MDHEN and CDR2 SYDVKM. CDR3 length equals 14 residues. CDR3: CASRTVNSNQPQHF. The DNA for the CDR3 is TGTGCCAGCCGGACAGTTAATAGCAATCAGCCCCAGCATTTT.

V is TRBV7-8 and J is TRBJ2-1, with D possibly TRBD1 on 5 matching bases. In germline, CDR1 is SGHVS, CDR2 FQNEAQ. CDR3 size: 14 residues. The ends were cut back, 6 bases at V and 0 bases at J, with 9 bases in the middle. For the CDR3, the DNA is TGTGCCAGCAGTCGACAGAGCTCCTACAATGAGCAGTTCTTC. It translates to CASSRQSSYNEQFF.

J is TRBJ2-1 and V is TRBV14; D call uncertain. CDR1 is SGHDN and CDR2 is FVKESK in the germline V gene. V lost 5 bases and J lost 0, with 8 bases in between. The CDR3 sequence is 14 residues long. The CDR3 nucleotides read TGTGCCAGCAGCGCAGGTCTCTCCTACAATGAGCAGTTCTTC. It is translated as CASSAGLSYNEQFF. Full variable domain (rest looked up from reference TRBV14 and TRBJ2-1): EAGVTQFPSHSVIEKGQTVTLRCDPISGHDNLYWYRRVMGKEIKFLLHFVKESKQDESGMPNNRFLAERTGGTYSTLKVQPAELEDSGVYFCASSAGLSYNEQFFGPGTRLTVL.